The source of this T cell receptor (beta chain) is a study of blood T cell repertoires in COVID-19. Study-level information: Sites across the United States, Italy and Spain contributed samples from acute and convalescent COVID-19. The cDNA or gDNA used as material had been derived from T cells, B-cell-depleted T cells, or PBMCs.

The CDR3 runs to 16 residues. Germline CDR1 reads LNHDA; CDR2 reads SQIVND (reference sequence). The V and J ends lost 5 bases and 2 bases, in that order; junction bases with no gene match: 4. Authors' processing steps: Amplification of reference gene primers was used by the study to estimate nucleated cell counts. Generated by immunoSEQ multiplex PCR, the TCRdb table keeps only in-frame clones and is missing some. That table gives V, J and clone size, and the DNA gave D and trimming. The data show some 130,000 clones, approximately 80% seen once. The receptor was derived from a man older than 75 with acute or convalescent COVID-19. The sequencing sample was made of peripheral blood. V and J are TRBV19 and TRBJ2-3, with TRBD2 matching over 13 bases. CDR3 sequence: CASSPGLAGDTDTQYF. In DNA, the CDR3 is TGTGCCAGTAGTCCCGGACTAGCGGGGGACACAGATACGCAGTATTTT. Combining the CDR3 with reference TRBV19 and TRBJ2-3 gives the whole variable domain DGGITQSPKYLFRKEGQNVTLSCEQNLNHDAMYWYRQDPGQGLRLIYYSQIVNDFQKGDIAEGYSVSREKKESFPLTVTSAQKNPTAFYLCASSPGLAGDTDTQYFGPGTRLTVL.